Below, 24 T cell receptor beta chains from the same sample are listed, as sequenced in a study of immune evolution from preneoplasia to lung adenocarcinoma. Here immunoSEQ multiplex PCR was the method, and the copy in TCRdb shows in-frame clones only, minus some. The sample has 3,600 or so clones; around half are singletons. The sample consisted of FFPE normal lung tissue adjacent to the tumor. These receptors originate from a person between 50 and 60 years old with lung adenocarcinoma.

This clone has just a few counts. The rearrangement joins TRBV4-1 to TRBJ2-1, with 9 bases identical to TRBD2. Germline V lookup: CDR1 MGHRA, CDR2 YSYEKL. The CDR3 covers 17 residues. Trimming removed 3 bases from V and 0 bases from J; junction bases left unmatched: 6. CDR3 nucleotide sequence: TGCGCCAGCAGCCAGCCCGGACTAGCGATCTCCTACAATGAGCAGTTCTTC. It encodes CASSQPGLAISYNEQFF.

The chain couples TRBV14 to TRBJ2-1, with TRBD2 matching over 12 bases. This CDR3 has 18 residues. Trimming at V came to 4 bases and at J to 5 bases, leaving 12 bases not matched to a gene. From germline, CDR1 is SGHDN and CDR2 FVKESK. The CDR3 sequence is CASSLLIGLAGSNNEQFF. Written as DNA, the CDR3 is TGTGCCAGCAGCCTCCTTATAGGACTAGCGGGGTCGAACAATGAGCAGTTCTTC.

This clone was seen a few times. This rearrangement joins TRBV29-1 to TRBJ1-1; D remains ambiguous. The V gene lost 7 bases and the J gene lost 2 bases, with 5 bases spanning the gap. Germline V lookup: CDR1 SQVTM, CDR2 ANQGSEA. The CDR3 has 10 residues. CDR3 region: CSGTNTEAFF. The CDR3 bases are TGCAGCGGAACCAACACTGAAGCTTTCTTT.

The CDR3 loop reads CASSRSIPAYGYTF. The CDR3 DNA reads as TGTGCCAGCTCACGATCGATACCGGCTTATGGCTACACCTTC. The chain uses TRBV18 and TRBJ1-2; D gene unclear. Trimming removed 4 bases from V and 5 bases from J, with 14 bases in between. CDR1 KGHSH and CDR2 LQKENI come from the germline V gene. This CDR3 has 14 residues.

This clone was found a few times. V usage is TRBV28 and J usage is TRBJ1-1; D is uncertain. Germline CDR1 and CDR2: MDHEN and SYDVKM. The CDR3 is 12 residues long. The V gene lost 2 bases and the J gene lost 8 bases, with 9 bases spanning the gap. CDR3 in DNA: TGTGCCAGCAGTTTACCCGGCTGGGAAGCTTTCTTT. Translated, it gives CASSLPGWEAFF. Combining the CDR3 with reference TRBV28 and TRBJ1-1 gives the whole variable domain DVKVTQSSRYLVKRTGEKVFLECVQDMDHENMFWYRQDPGLGLRLIYFSYDVKMKEKGDIPEGYSVSREKKERFSLILESASTNQTSMYLCASSLPGWEAFFGQGTRLTVV.

By share, this clone counts as large. The chain employs TRBV9 and TRBJ2-5; possibly TRBD1 or TRBD2 for D (5 bases each). CDR1 and CDR2 (germline): SGDLS, YYNGEE. V lost 0 bases and J lost 7, with 16 bases in between. This CDR3 has 15 amino acids. The CDR3 nucleotides read TGTGCCAGCAGCGTAGACGGGGCCCCAGATCGGACCCAGTACTTC. Translated: CASSVDGAPDRTQYF.

CDR3 DNA: TGTGCCAGCAGAATATCTCAGGATTTCTCCTACGAGCAGTACTTC. Protein product: CASRISQDFSYEQYF. This chain joins TRBV28 and TRBJ2-7; no definite D call. The CDR3 covers 15 residues. The V and J ends lost 6 bases and 0 bases respectively, with 15 bases between them. Germline-derived CDR1 and CDR2 are MDHEN and SYDVKM. Using reference TRBV28 and TRBJ2-7 for the parts outside the CDR3, the full variable domain is DVKVTQSSRYLVKRTGEKVFLECVQDMDHENMFWYRQDPGLGLRLIYFSYDVKMKEKGDIPEGYSVSREKKERFSLILESASTNQTSMYLCASRISQDFSYEQYFGPGTRLTVT.

This clone was detected a few times. The genes are TRBV4-1 and TRBJ1-3, with a weak D call TRBD1 (5 bases). V lost 0 bases to trimming and J lost 0 bases, with 12 bases between them. CDR3 length equals 17 residues. Germline CDR1 reads MGHRA; CDR2 reads YSYEKL. In DNA, the CDR3 is TGCGCCAGCAGCCAAGAATTGGGGGACTTCTCTGGAAACACCATATATTTT. Translating gives CASSQELGDFSGNTIYF.

V is TRBV5-1 and J is TRBJ2-7; D is ambiguous. The V gene lost 1 base and the J gene lost 3 bases, with 8 bases spanning the gap. Germline assignment: CDR1 SGHRS and CDR2 YFSETQ. The CDR3 runs to 13 residues. CDR3 bases: TGCGCCAGCAGCTTGAACACGATCTACGAGCAGTACTTC. Amino acids: CASSLNTIYEQYF.

The chain carries TRBV29-1 and TRBJ2-1; D is perhaps TRBD2 (6 bases). The CDR3 is made up of 13 amino acids. The V gene lost 5 bases and the J gene lost 4 bases, with 12 bases spanning the gap. The V gene's germline CDR1 is SQVTM and CDR2 ANQGSEA. This CDR3 reads CSVLGRGYNEQFF. In DNA form, the CDR3 reads TGCAGCGTTCTCGGGAGAGGGTACAATGAGCAGTTCTTC.

The chain is built from TRBV6-5 and TRBJ1-1, with D possibly being TRBD1 (5 bases). Germline V gene lookup returns CDR1 MNHEY and CDR2 SVGAGI. The CDR3 spans 15 residues. Deletions cut 6 bases from V and 0 bases from J, with 14 bases between. The DNA for the CDR3 is TGTGCCAGCAGCCCCGGGGCACTGGTGAACACTGAAGCTTTCTTT. Encoded protein: CASSPGALVNTEAFF.

The rearrangement uses TRBV28 and TRBJ1-5; D remains unclear. This CDR3 is 16 amino acids long. CDR1 and CDR2 from the germline V gene are MDHEN and SYDVKM. V was clipped by 6 bases and J by 0 bases, with 15 bases between them. The CDR3 protein is CASSRTPHVSNQPQHF. The CDR3 nucleotides are TGTGCCAGCAGCCGGACCCCCCACGTTAGCAATCAGCCCCAGCATTTT.

V and J are TRBV4-1 and TRBJ2-3, with 7 bases matching TRBD1. Germline V gene data show CDR1 as MGHRA and CDR2 as YSYEKL. CDR3 length: 16 amino acids. V lost 1 base and J lost 0; bases outside the gene matches: 4. The CDR3 region is CASSQGPDRSTDTQYF. CDR3 nucleotide sequence: TGCGCCAGCAGCCAAGGCCCGGACAGGAGCACAGATACGCAGTATTTT.

Only a few counts were recorded for this clone. Other DNA sequences of this sample code for an identical CDR3. CDR3 nucleotides: TGTGCCAGCAGCGTAGGGGACAGGTACAATGAGCAGTTCTTC. Translation: CASSVGDRYNEQFF. The V and J genes are TRBV9 and TRBJ2-1, with 8 bases aligning to TRBD1. This CDR3 has 14 residues. V was clipped by 0 bases and J by 4 bases; unmatched bases: 0. In germline, CDR1 is SGDLS, CDR2 YYNGEE. The full variable domain, its missing parts supplied by reference TRBV9 and TRBJ2-1, is DSGVTQTPKHLITATGQRVTLRCSPRSGDLSVYWYQQSLDQGLQFLIQYYNGEERAKGNILERFSAQQFPDLHSELNLSSLELGDSALYFCASSVGDRYNEQFFGPGTRLTVL.

V usage is TRBV9 and J usage is TRBJ2-1, with 8 bases identical to TRBD2. In germline, CDR1 is SGDLS, CDR2 YYNGEE. Trimming took 0 bases from V and 7 from J; bases not matched to a gene: 6. This CDR3 has 15 amino acids. The CDR3 DNA reads as TGTGCCAGCAGCGTAGATACTAGCGGACCAAATGAGCAGTTCTTC. Translation gives CASSVDTSGPNEQFF.

This clone was seen a few times. The chain recombines TRBV6-5 with TRBJ1-3; D unresolved. Looked up from germline, CDR1 is MNHEY and CDR2 is SVGAGI. CDR3 size: 14 residues. V lost 8 bases and J 0 bases, leaving 11 bases between the germline ends. In DNA form, the CDR3 reads TGTGCCAGCCGACTGGAGGTCTCTGGAAACACCATATATTTT. This codes for CASRLEVSGNTIYF.

Only one count was recorded for this clone. This chain joins TRBV5-1 and TRBJ1-1, with D uncertain. The CDR3 has 14 residues. Trimming pared 0 bases from V and 3 bases from J, leaving 9 bases between. Per germline, CDR1 SGHRS and CDR2 YFSETQ. The CDR3 spells CASSLVSGYTEAFF. Here the CDR3 DNA reads TGCGCCAGCAGCTTGGTTTCGGGTTACACTGAAGCTTTCTTT.

This chain joins TRBV2 and TRBJ2-1; TRBD1 or TRBD2 may be the D gene (5 bases each). The CDR3 totals 15 residues. CDR1 and CDR2 (germline): SNHLY, FYNNEI. The V and J ends lost 2 bases and 6 bases respectively, with 14 bases between them. CDR3 sequence: CASSEPGDASNEQFF. DNA for the CDR3: TGTGCCAGCAGTGAACCTGGGGACGCAAGCAATGAGCAGTTCTTC.

This chain links TRBV6-6 with TRBJ2-7; 9 positions agree with TRBD2. Germline CDR1 is MNHNY and CDR2 is SVGAGI (reference sequence). The CDR3 covers 16 residues. The V gene end was trimmed by 7 bases and the J gene end by 1 base; junction bases not matched to a gene: 11. The DNA for the CDR3 is TGTGCCAGCACCGCTTTTTCAGCGGGAGGATCCTACGAGCAGTACTTC. Translating it yields CASTAFSAGGSYEQYF.

The chain combines TRBV5-1 with TRBJ2-2, with D perhaps matching TRBD1 or TRBD2 (5 bases each). Germline lookup yields CDR1 SGHRS and CDR2 YFSETQ. CDR3 length: 16 amino acids. The germline V and J ends were trimmed by 5 bases and 2 bases, with 16 bases remaining between them. The CDR3 loop reads CASRAPGTVNTGELFF. The CDR3 nucleotides read TGCGCCAGCAGAGCCCCCGGGACGGTAAACACCGGGGAGCTGTTTTTT.

This chain connects TRBV7-9 to TRBJ2-1; 8 nucleotides line up with TRBD2. From germline, CDR1 is SEHNR and CDR2 FQNEAQ (reference sequence). V shed 0 bases, J shed 2 bases, and the junction held 6 bases outside the gene matches. CDR3 length equals 17 residues. The CDR3 DNA reads as TGTGCCAGCAGCTTAGCTACGGGGGGGTATCCCTACAATGAGCAGTTCTTC. Its protein product is CASSLATGGYPYNEQFF. Supplemented by reference TRBV7-9 and TRBJ2-1, the full variable domain reads DTGVSQNPRHKITKRGQNVTFRCDPISEHNRLYWYRQTLGQGPEFLTYFQNEAQLEKSRLLSDRFSAERPKGSFSTLEIQRTEQGDSAMYLCASSLATGGYPYNEQFFGPGTRLTVL.

This sequence joins TRBV29-1 and TRBJ2-7; D is possibly TRBD1 (7 bases). The CDR3 has 12 amino acids. The ends were cut back, 7 bases at V and 1 base at J, with 11 bases in the middle. CDR1 and CDR2 from the germline V gene are SQVTM and ANQGSEA. The CDR3 nucleotides read TGCAGCGCGGAGGGACAGTCCTACGAGCAGTACTTC. Its translation: CSAEGQSYEQYF.

J is TRBJ2-3 and V is TRBV16; unclear D gene. Trimming removed 2 bases from V and 5 bases from J, with 8 bases in between. Germline loops: CDR1 KGHSY, CDR2 FQNENV. The CDR3 extends over 13 amino acids. Written as DNA, the CDR3 is TGTGCCAGCAGCCAAGGGATGCTAGATACGCAGTATTTT. Translation: CASSQGMLDTQYF.

The rearrangement links TRBV14 to TRBJ2-7, with D possibly matching TRBD1 (5 bases). In germline, CDR1 is SGHDN, CDR2 FVKESK. CDR3 length: 13 residues. Trimming took off 0 bases at V and 11 bases at J, with 14 bases between the two ends. CDR3 sequence (DNA): TGTGCCAGCAGCCAAGATGAGTTCCAGGGAAAGTACTTC. Translated: CASSQDEFQGKYF.